This passage covers 13 T cell receptor beta chains from one sample sequenced in a study of blood T cells in healthy people across ages. Then a second PCR, running about 6 to 12 cycles, was carried out with a sample-barcoded 5' primer and a J-beta primer mix. Using its own MiXCR run on the 5' RACE reads, TCRdb lists one record per CDR3 protein. The table records about 1.4 million distinct CDR3 sequences, 59% of them present only once. The sequencing input was blood. The receptors shown here come from a man between 18 and 29 years old in good health.

This clonotype showed up many times. V and J are TRBV20-1 and TRBJ2-1; D might be TRBD1 (6 bases). There are 15 residues in the CDR3. CDR1 DFQATT and CDR2 SNEGSKA come from the germline V gene (reference sequence). Trimming pared 3 bases from V and 5 bases from J, leaving 17 bases between. CDR3 amino acids: CSARGAQRPDNEQFF. CDR3 DNA: TGCAGTGCTAGGGGGGCTCAGCGACCGGACAATGAGCAGTTCTTC.

The gene calls are TRBV28 and TRBJ1-1; no definite D call. The CDR3 is 14 amino acids. V was clipped by 3 bases and J by 4 bases, with 12 bases between them. Looked up from germline, CDR1 is MDHEN and CDR2 is SYDVKM. CDR3 residues: CASSFAGLSTEAFF. CDR3 nucleotides: TGTGCCAGCAGTTTTGCGGGTTTGAGCACTGAAGCTTTCTTT.

This clonotype has a single count. The V and J genes are TRBV20-1 and TRBJ2-1, with TRBD2 as a possible D gene (6 bases). CDR3 length: 15 residues. Germline CDR1 and CDR2: DFQATT and SNEGSKA (reference sequence). Trimming took 0 bases from V and 4 from J, leaving 13 bases between them. CDR3 region: CSARDLAGSYNEQFF. In nucleotides, the CDR3 is TGCAGTGCTAGAGATCTGGCGGGGAGTTACAATGAGCAGTTCTTC.

In this sample, this clonotype turned up a few times. V and J are TRBV10-3 and TRBJ2-7; TRBD2 matches at 8 bases. This CDR3 comprises 11 residues. Trimming at V came to 11 bases and at J to 3 bases, leaving 3 bases not matched to a gene. Looked up from germline, CDR1 is ENHRY and CDR2 is SYGVKD. The CDR3 loop is CAVGLDYEQYF. The CDR3 DNA sequence: TGTGCCGTGGGACTAGACTACGAGCAGTACTTC.

The chain carries TRBV6-6 and TRBJ2-1, with a tentative D call TRBD2 (6 bases). In germline, CDR1 is MNHNY, CDR2 SVGAGI (reference sequence). V lost 6 bases and J 0 bases, leaving 15 bases between the germline ends. The CDR3 runs to 16 residues. As DNA, the CDR3 is TGTGCCAGCAGCCAGGGCGTAGCGGACTCCTACAATGAGCAGTTCTTC. The encoded protein is CASSQGVADSYNEQFF.

CDR3 sequence (DNA): TGCAGCGTTGAAGACCGACCGGGAGTCGGAGAGACCCAGTACTTC. This gives the protein CSVEDRPGVGETQYF. This rearrangement joins TRBV29-1 to TRBJ2-5; maybe TRBD2 (6 bases). V was pared by 0 bases and J by 4 bases, with 15 bases between. There are 15 residues in the CDR3. CDR1 and CDR2 from the germline V gene are SQVTM and ANQGSEA.

This clonotype was observed a single time. This sequence joins TRBV12-3 or TRBV12-4 and TRBJ2-3, with 7 bases aligning to TRBD1. CDR3 length: 15 amino acids. Trimming cost V 3 bases and J 3 bases; bases outside gene matches: 6. The CDR3 region is CASSFSGQITDTQYF. DNA for the CDR3: TGTGCCAGCAGTTTCTCGGGACAGATAACAGATACGCAGTATTTT.

In its sample, this clonotype was seen once. The chain employs TRBV7-2 and TRBJ1-5, with 8 positions matching TRBD1. The CDR3 has 15 residues. Unmatched junction bases numbered 3, after V lost 3 bases and J lost 2 bases. Germline V gene data show CDR1 as SGHTA and CDR2 as FQGNSA. The CDR3 nucleotides are TGTGCCAGCAGCTTTGTGACAGGGGGCAATCAGCCCCAGCATTTT. Its protein product is CASSFVTGGNQPQHF.

The CDR3 reads CAWSGRGIQPQHF. The DNA of the CDR3 is TGTGCCTGGAGTGGACGGGGGATTCAGCCCCAGCATTTT. This sequence joins TRBV30 and TRBJ1-5; D might be TRBD1 (5 bases). Per germline, CDR1 GTSNPN and CDR2 SVGIG (reference sequence). This CDR3 contains 13 residues. V shed 1 base and J shed 6 bases, with 10 bases lying between them.

V and J are TRBV2 and TRBJ2-2, with 8 bases matching TRBD2. The V segment lost 2 bases and the J segment 2 bases; nucleotides outside the gene matches: 19. The germline V gene encodes CDR1 SNHLY and CDR2 FYNNEI. The CDR3 has 21 amino acids. CDR3 DNA sequence: TGTGCCAGCAGTGAACGGACTAGCTGGGTCATTGAGGAGATAAACACCGGGGAGCTGTTTTTT. Translated, it gives CASSERTSWVIEEINTGELFF. Using reference TRBV2 and TRBJ2-2 for the parts outside the CDR3, the full variable domain is EPEVTQTPSHQVTQMGQEVILRCVPISNHLYFYWYRQILGQKVEFLVSFYNNEISEKSEIFDDQFSVERPDGSNFTLKIRSTKLEDSAMYFCASSERTSWVIEEINTGELFFGEGSRLTVL.

The rearrangement uses TRBV4-1 and TRBJ2-3; 7 bases map to TRBD2. The V gene's germline CDR1 is MGHRA and CDR2 YSYEKL. V dropped 10 bases and J dropped 3; count of bases not matched to a gene: 7. The length of the CDR3 is 13 residues. The CDR3 region is CATRSGVTDTQYF. The CDR3, as DNA: TGCGCCACCCGAAGCGGGGTAACAGATACGCAGTATTTT.

This chain connects TRBV4-1 to TRBJ2-1; D gene ambiguous. CDR3 length: 14 residues. From germline, CDR1 is MGHRA and CDR2 YSYEKL. The ends were cut back, 2 bases at V and 4 bases at J, with 9 bases in the middle. This CDR3 reads CASSQPPAYNEQFF. DNA of the CDR3: TGCGCCAGCAGCCAACCCCCGGCTTACAATGAGCAGTTCTTC.

This clonotype was observed a single time. V is TRBV29-1 and J is TRBJ1-5; 7 bases map to TRBD1. The trim removed 3 bases at V and 3 bases at J, leaving 8 bases unmatched. This CDR3 region has 15 residues. Germline V gene sequence: CDR1 SQVTM, CDR2 ANQGSEA. The CDR3 is CSVDRQGGSNQPQHF. CDR3 nucleotide sequence: TGCAGCGTTGACCGTCAGGGGGGTTCCAATCAGCCCCAGCATTTT.